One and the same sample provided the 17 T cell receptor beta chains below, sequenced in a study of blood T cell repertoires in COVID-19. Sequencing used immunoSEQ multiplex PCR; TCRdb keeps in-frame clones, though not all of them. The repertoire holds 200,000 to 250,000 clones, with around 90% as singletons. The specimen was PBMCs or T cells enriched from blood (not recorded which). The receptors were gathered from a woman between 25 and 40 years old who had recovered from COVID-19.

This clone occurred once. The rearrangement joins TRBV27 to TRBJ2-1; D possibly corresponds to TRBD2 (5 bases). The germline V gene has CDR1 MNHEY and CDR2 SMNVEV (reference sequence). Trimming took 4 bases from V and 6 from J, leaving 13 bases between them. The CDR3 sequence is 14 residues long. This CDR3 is CASSSVLEPNEQFF. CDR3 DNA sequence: TGTGCCAGCAGTTCCGTACTAGAACCCAATGAGCAGTTCTTC.

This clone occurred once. DNA for the CDR3: TGTGCCAGCAGCCAAGAGTCGGGGACAGGGGGAAGAAAGACGCAGTATTTT. Amino acid sequence: CASSQESGTGGRKTQYF. V gene TRBV4-2 combines with J gene TRBJ2-3, with TRBD1 matching 11 bases. V was clipped by 0 bases and J by 9 bases; unmatched bases: 11. Germline V CDR1 and CDR2: LGHNA, YNFKEQ. This CDR3 has 17 amino acids.

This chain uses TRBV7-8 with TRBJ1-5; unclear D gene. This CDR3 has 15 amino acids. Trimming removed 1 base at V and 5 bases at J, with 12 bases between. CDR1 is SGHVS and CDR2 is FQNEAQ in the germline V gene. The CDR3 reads CASSLVGGIYQPQHF. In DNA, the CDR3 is TGTGCCAGCAGCTTAGTCGGAGGGATCTATCAGCCCCAGCATTTT.

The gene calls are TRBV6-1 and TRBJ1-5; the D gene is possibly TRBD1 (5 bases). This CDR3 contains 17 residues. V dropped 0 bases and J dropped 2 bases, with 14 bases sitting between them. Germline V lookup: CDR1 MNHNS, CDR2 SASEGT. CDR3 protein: CASSEAGGVPGNQPQHF. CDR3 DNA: TGTGCCAGCAGTGAAGCCGGGGGGGTTCCCGGCAATCAGCCCCAGCATTTT.

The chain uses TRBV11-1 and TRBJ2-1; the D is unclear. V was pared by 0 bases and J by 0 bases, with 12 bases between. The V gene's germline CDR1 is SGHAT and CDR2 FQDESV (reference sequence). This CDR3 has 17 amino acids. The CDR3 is CASSLALYLSSYNEQFF. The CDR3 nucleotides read TGTGCCAGCAGCTTAGCCCTTTACTTGAGCTCCTACAATGAGCAGTTCTTC.

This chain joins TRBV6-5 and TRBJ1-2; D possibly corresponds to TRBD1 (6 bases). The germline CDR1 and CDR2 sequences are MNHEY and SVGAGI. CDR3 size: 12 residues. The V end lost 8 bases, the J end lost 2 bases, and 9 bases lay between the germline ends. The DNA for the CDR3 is TGTGCCAGCTCCGACAGGAACTATGGCTACACCTTC. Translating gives CASSDRNYGYTF.

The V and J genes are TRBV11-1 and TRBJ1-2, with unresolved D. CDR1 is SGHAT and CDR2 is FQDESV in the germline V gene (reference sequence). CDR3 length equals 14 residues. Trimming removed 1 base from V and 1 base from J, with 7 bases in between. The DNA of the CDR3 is TGTGCCAGCAGCTTAGGGGCAGATAACTATGGCTACACCTTC. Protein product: CASSLGADNYGYTF.

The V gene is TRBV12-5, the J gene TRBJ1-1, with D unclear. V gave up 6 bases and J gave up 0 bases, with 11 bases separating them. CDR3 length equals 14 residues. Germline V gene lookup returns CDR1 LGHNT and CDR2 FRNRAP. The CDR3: CASGEGSLNTEAFF. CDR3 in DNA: TGTGCTAGTGGGGAGGGCAGTTTGAACACTGAAGCTTTCTTT.

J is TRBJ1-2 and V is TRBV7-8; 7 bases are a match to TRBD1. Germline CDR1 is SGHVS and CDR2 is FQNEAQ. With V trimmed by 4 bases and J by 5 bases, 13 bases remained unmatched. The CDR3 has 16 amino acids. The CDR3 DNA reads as TGTGCCAGCAGCTCGGGGACAGCCGGGTTATGGTATGGCTACACCTTC. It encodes CASSSGTAGLWYGYTF.

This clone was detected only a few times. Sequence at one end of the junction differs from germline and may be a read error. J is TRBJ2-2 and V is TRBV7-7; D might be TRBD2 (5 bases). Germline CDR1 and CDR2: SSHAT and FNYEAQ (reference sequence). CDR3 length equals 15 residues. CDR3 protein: CASSLSMPGSGELFF. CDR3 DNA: TGTGCTAGCAGCTTAAGTATGCCGGGGTCCGGGGAGCTGTTTTTT. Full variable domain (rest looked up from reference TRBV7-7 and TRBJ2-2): GAGVSQSPRYKVTKRGQDVTLRCDPISSHATLYWYQQALGQGPEFLTYFNYEAQPDKSGLPSDRFSAERPEGSISTLTIQRTEQRDSAMYRCASSLSMPGSGELFFGEGSRLTVL.

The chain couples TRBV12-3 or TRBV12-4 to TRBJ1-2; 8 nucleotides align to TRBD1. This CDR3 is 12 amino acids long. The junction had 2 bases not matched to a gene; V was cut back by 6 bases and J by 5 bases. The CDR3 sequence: CASRRDRYGYTF. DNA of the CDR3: TGTGCCAGCAGACGGGACAGGTATGGCTACACCTTC.

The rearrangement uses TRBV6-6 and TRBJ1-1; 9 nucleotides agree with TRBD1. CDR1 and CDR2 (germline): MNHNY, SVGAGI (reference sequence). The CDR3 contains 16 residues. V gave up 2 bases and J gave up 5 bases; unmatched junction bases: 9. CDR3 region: CASSYETGGPPTEAFF. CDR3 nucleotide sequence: TGTGCCAGCAGTTACGAAACAGGGGGCCCGCCTACTGAAGCTTTCTTT.

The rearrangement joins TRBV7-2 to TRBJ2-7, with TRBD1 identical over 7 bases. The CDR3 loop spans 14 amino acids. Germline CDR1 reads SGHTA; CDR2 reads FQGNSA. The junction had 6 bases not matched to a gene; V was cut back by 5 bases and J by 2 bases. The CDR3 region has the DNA TGTGCCAGCAGCCCAAACAGGGGTCCCTACGAGCAGTACTTC. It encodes CASSPNRGPYEQYF.

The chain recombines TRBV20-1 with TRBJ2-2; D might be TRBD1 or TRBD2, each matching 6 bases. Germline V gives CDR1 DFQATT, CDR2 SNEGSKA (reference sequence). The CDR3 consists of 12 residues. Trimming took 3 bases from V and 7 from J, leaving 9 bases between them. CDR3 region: CSASGGHGELFF. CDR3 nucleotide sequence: TGCAGTGCTAGTGGGGGGCACGGGGAGCTGTTTTTT.

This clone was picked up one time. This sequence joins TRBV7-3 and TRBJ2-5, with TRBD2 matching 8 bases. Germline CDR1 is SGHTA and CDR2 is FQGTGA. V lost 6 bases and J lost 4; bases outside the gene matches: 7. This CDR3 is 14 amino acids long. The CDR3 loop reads CASSLAGRGETQYF. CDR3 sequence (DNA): TGTGCCAGCAGTTTAGCGGGGCGGGGAGAGACCCAGTACTTC. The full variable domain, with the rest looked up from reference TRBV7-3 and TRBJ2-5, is GAGVSQTPSNKVTEKGKYVELRCDPISGHTALYWYRQSLGQGPEFLIYFQGTGAADDSGLPNDRFFAVRPEGSVSTLKIQRTERGDSAVYLCASSLAGRGETQYFGPGTRLLVL.

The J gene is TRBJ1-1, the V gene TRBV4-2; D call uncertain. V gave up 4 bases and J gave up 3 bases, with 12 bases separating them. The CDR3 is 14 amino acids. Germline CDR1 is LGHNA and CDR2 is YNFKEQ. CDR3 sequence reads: CASSLDLEDTEAFF. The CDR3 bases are TGTGCCAGCAGCCTAGATTTAGAAGACACTGAAGCTTTCTTT.

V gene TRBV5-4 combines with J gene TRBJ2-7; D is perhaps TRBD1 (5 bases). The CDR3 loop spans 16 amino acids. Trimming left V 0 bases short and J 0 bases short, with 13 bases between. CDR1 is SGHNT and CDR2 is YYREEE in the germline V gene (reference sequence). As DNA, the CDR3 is TGTGCCAGCAGCTTGGGCTCAGGGTTGGGCTCCTACGAGCAGTACTTC. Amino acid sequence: CASSLGSGLGSYEQYF.